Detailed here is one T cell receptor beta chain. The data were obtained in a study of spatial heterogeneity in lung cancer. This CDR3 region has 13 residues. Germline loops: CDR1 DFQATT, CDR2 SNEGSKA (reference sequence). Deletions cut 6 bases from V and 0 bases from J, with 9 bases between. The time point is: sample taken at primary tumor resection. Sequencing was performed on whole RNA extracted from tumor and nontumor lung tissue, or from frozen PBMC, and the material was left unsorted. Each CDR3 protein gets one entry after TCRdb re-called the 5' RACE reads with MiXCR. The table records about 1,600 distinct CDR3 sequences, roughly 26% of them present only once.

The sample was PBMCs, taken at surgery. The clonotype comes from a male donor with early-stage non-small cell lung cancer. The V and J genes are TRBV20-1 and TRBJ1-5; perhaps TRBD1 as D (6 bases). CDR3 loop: CSASGDSNQPQHF. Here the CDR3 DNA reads TGCAGTGCGTCAGGGGATAGCAATCAGCCCCAGCATTTT.